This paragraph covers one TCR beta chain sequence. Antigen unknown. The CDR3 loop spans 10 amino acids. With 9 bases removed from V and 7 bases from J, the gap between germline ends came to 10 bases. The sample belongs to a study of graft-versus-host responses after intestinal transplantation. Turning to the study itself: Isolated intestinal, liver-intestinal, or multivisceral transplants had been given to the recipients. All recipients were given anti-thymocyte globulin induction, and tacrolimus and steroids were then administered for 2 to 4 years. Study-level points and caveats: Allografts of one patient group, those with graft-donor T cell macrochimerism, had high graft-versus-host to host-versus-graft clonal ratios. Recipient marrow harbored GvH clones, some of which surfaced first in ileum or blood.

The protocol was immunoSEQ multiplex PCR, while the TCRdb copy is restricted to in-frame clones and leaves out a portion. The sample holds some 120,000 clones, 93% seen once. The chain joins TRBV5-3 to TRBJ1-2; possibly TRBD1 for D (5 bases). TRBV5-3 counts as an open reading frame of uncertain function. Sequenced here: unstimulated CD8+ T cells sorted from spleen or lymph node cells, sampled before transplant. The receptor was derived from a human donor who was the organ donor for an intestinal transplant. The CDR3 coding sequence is TGTGCCACGACAGTTCCTGGCTACACCTTC. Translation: CATTVPGYTF.